A single sample is the source of the 19 T cell receptor beta chains below, sequenced in a study of blood T cell repertoires in COVID-19. Produced via immunoSEQ multiplex PCR; TCRdb's table is partial and in-frame only. This sample has roughly 20,000 clones; about nine tenths occur once, and the top ten carry about 16%. Sequenced: peripheral blood. The receptors derive from a human donor in a cohort sampled during active COVID-19.

The J gene is TRBJ2-5, the V gene TRBV14; 9 nucleotides align to TRBD2. With 1 base clipped from V and 4 bases from J, the junction kept 10 bases outside the gene matches. There are 17 residues in the CDR3. Germline V gives CDR1 SGHDN, CDR2 FVKESK. The CDR3 nucleotides read TGTGCCAGCAGCCAAGGCGGGCTAGCGGGGACTCTAGAGACCCAGTACTTC. Translating gives CASSQGGLAGTLETQYF.

The chain couples TRBV6-4 to TRBJ2-3, with 9 bases fitting TRBD2. This CDR3 region has 15 residues. V gave up 3 bases and J gave up 5 bases; unmatched junction bases: 6. CDR1 MRHNA and CDR2 SNTAGT come from the germline V gene. The CDR3 reads CASSESAGGLDTQYF. CDR3 in DNA: TGTGCCAGCAGTGAATCAGCGGGAGGATTAGATACGCAGTATTTT.

This chain connects TRBV29-1 to TRBJ2-3, with 8 nucleotides matching TRBD1. The CDR3 length is 14 residues. The V segment lost 7 bases and the J segment 0 bases; nucleotides outside the gene matches: 6. The germline V gene has CDR1 SQVTM and CDR2 ANQGSEA. CDR3 bases: TGCAGCGGACTGACAGGGGTGAGCACAGATACGCAGTATTTT. This encodes CSGLTGVSTDTQYF.

The rearrangement uses TRBV2 and TRBJ2-1; 12 bases are a match to TRBD2. The V gene end was trimmed by 7 bases and the J gene end by 5 bases; junction bases not matched to a gene: 9. There are 16 residues in the CDR3. Germline CDR1 reads SNHLY; CDR2 reads FYNNEI. CDR3 sequence: CASITTSGSFHNEQFF. The CDR3 nucleotides read TGTGCCAGCATTACGACTAGCGGGAGCTTCCACAATGAGCAGTTCTTC.

The V gene is TRBV3-1 (or the pseudogene TRBV3-2), the J gene TRBJ1-4; unclear D gene. The ends were cut back, 0 bases at V and 5 bases at J, with 10 bases in the middle. The V gene's germline CDR1 is LGHDT and CDR2 YNNKEL (reference sequence). The CDR3 extends over 15 amino acids. The CDR3 is CASSQETLGNEKLFF. Here the CDR3 DNA reads TGTGCCAGCAGCCAAGAGACCCTCGGGAATGAAAAACTGTTTTTT.

The genes are TRBV7-3 and TRBJ2-3, with a tentative D call TRBD2 (5 bases). Trimming removed 2 bases from V and 4 bases from J, with 16 bases in between. The germline gives CDR1 SGHTA, CDR2 FQGTGA. The CDR3 covers 16 residues. The CDR3 sequence is CASSLDGLGNADTQYF. DNA for the CDR3: TGTGCCAGCAGCTTAGACGGACTGGGGAACGCAGATACGCAGTATTTT.

This clone was detected only once. CDR3 in amino acids: CASRPGLAGGDEQFF. In nucleotides, the CDR3 is TGTGCCAGCAGGCCGGGACTAGCGGGAGGCGATGAGCAGTTCTTC. This chain connects TRBV6-6 to TRBJ2-1, with 15 bases fitting TRBD2. CDR1 MNHNY and CDR2 SVGAGI come from the germline V gene (reference sequence). Unmatched junction bases numbered 5, after V lost 6 bases and J lost 8 bases. The CDR3 contains 15 residues.

V is TRBV19 and J is TRBJ2-1, with 7 bases aligning to TRBD2. Losses at the gene ends were 5 bases for V and 0 bases for J; bases not matched to a gene: 7. Germline lookup yields CDR1 LNHDA and CDR2 SQIVND (reference sequence). CDR3 length: 16 residues. For the CDR3, the DNA is TGTGCCAGTAGTTTTAGCGGGCAGAGCTCCTACAATGAGCAGTTCTTC. It specifies CASSFSGQSSYNEQFF. The full variable domain, in which reference TRBV19 and TRBJ2-1 provide the parts outside the CDR3, is DGGITQSPKYLFRKEGQNVTLSCEQNLNHDAMYWYRQDPGQGLRLIYYSQIVNDFQKGDIAEGYSVSREKKESFPLTVTSAQKNPTAFYLCASSFSGQSSYNEQFFGPGTRLTVL.

V and J are TRBV7-2 and TRBJ2-7; TRBD2 might be the D (6 bases). The V and J ends lost 1 base and 2 bases respectively, with 12 bases between them. The CDR3 spans 15 residues. CDR1 SGHTA and CDR2 FQGNSA come from the germline V gene. The CDR3 here is CASSLGKGGAYEQYF. CDR3 bases: TGTGCCAGCAGCTTAGGTAAGGGAGGAGCCTACGAGCAGTACTTC.

This chain uses TRBV7-2 with TRBJ2-5; TRBD2 matches 10 bases. The CDR3 covers 15 residues. With 5 bases clipped from V and 3 bases from J, the junction kept 6 bases outside the gene matches. Looked up from germline, CDR1 is SGHTA and CDR2 is FQGNSA. CDR3 sequence: CASSVGTSAKETQYF. CDR3 nucleotides: TGTGCCAGCAGCGTAGGGACTAGCGCGAAAGAGACCCAGTACTTC.

The chain couples TRBV6-5 to TRBJ2-1; 9 bases fit TRBD1. Germline V lookup: CDR1 MNHEY, CDR2 SVGAGI. The CDR3 loop spans 14 amino acids. After removal of 5 bases from V and 8 bases from J, the junction contained 7 bases not matched to a gene. The CDR3 region is CASSPRTGVDEQFF. The CDR3 DNA is TGTGCCAGCAGTCCGAGGACAGGGGTGGATGAGCAGTTCTTC.

V is TRBV18 and J is TRBJ1-4; perhaps TRBD1 as D (6 bases). The V end was cut by 4 bases, the J end by 9 bases, with 12 bases between. Germline V gene sequence: CDR1 KGHSH, CDR2 LQKENI. This CDR3 has 13 amino acids. The CDR3, as DNA: TGTGCCAGCTCACAGGGGGGGCCAAAAAAACTGTTTTTT. Translated: CASSQGGPKKLFF.

This clone has a single count. The V gene is TRBV10-3, the J gene TRBJ1-1; 7 bases agree with TRBD1. The CDR3 is made up of 14 amino acids. V shed 3 bases and J 1 base; nucleotides not matched to a gene: 2. CDR1 and CDR2 (germline): ENHRY, SYGVKD. The CDR3 loop is CAISDRGRNTEAFF. The CDR3 DNA reads as TGTGCCATCAGTGACAGGGGGAGGAACACTGAAGCTTTCTTT.

The V and J genes are TRBV6-1 and TRBJ2-6; D gene uncertain. The CDR3 extends over 14 amino acids. Trimming cost V 3 bases and J 2 bases, with 5 bases left between them. Germline lookup yields CDR1 MNHNS and CDR2 SASEGT. The CDR3 protein is CASSDFTGANVLTF. The CDR3 DNA reads TGTGCCAGCAGTGATTTTACTGGGGCCAACGTCCTGACTTTC.

The chain is built from TRBV6-5 and TRBJ1-3; a weak D match, TRBD1 (6 bases). The length of the CDR3 is 14 residues. Germline V lookup: CDR1 MNHEY, CDR2 SVGAGI. V dropped 9 bases and J dropped 2 bases, with 14 bases sitting between them. CDR3 nucleotides: TGTGCCAGTGGACAGCGACCAGCTGGAAACACCATATATTTT. It codes for CASGQRPAGNTIYF.

This clone occurred once. The V call is TRBV5-1, the J call TRBJ1-1; D is uncertain. The CDR3 sequence is 13 residues long. Between the trimmed V and J ends, which lost 1 base and 1 base, there was a span of 5 bases. In germline, CDR1 is SGHRS, CDR2 YFSETQ. CDR3 sequence reads: CASSLRGNTEAFF. CDR3 coding DNA: TGCGCCAGCAGCTTGCGAGGGAACACTGAAGCTTTCTTT. Complete variable domain (other parts from reference TRBV5-1 and TRBJ1-1): KAGVTQTPRYLIKTRGQQVTLSCSPISGHRSVSWYQQTPGQGLQFLFEYFSETQRNKGNFPGRFSGRQFSNSRSEMNVSTLELGDSALYLCASSLRGNTEAFFGQGTRLTVV.

This chain uses TRBV7-3 with TRBJ2-1; 11 bases fit TRBD1. The CDR3 consists of 15 residues. Germline V CDR1 and CDR2: SGHTA, FQGTGA. V trimming: 4 bases; J trimming: 4 bases; junction bases outside the gene matches: 3. The CDR3 sequence is CASSSGQGGYNEQFF. CDR3 DNA sequence: TGTGCCAGCAGCTCGGGACAGGGGGGTTACAATGAGCAGTTCTTC.

The V and J genes are TRBV5-1 and TRBJ2-7, with D possibly TRBD2 on 6 matching bases. Trimming stripped 0 bases from V and 4 bases from J, with 14 bases between. Looked up from germline, CDR1 is SGHRS and CDR2 is YFSETQ. The CDR3 spans 15 residues. In DNA form, the CDR3 reads TGCGCCAGCAGCTTGGGCGGGACCTCACAATACGAGCAGTACTTC. Translated, it gives CASSLGGTSQYEQYF.

The genes are TRBV7-8 and TRBJ1-5; a possible D gene is TRBD1 (5 bases). The CDR3 is 13 amino acids. V lost 5 bases to trimming and J lost 4 bases, with 9 bases between them. From germline, CDR1 is SGHVS and CDR2 FQNEAQ. The CDR3 reads CASSLQGNQPQHF. DNA of the CDR3: TGTGCCAGCAGCCTCCAGGGAAATCAGCCCCAGCATTTT.